This T cell receptor beta chain derives from a study of beta chain features in type 1 diabetes. Findings and limits, study-wide: All four CD4+ subsets of Type 1 diabetes patients contained TCRB CDR3s that were moderately but significantly shorter.

Germline loops: CDR1 SGHRS, CDR2 YFSETQ. The CDR3 extends over 12 amino acids. V was cut by 0 bases and J by 5 bases, with 5 bases left in between. The authors reverse transcribed all of the isolated RNA, so sequencing captured expressed TCRB transcripts. Only in-frame clones appear in the TCRdb table, and some are missing; sequencing was by immunoSEQ multiplex PCR. The top ten hold roughly 0.04% of the sample, which has some 640,000 clones, about 14% seen once. This clone was seen a handful of times. As yet, its antigen is unknown. The source is a man aged 18 to 35 with type 1 diabetes. The chain recombines TRBV5-1 with TRBJ1-1; D gene uncertain. The sample comprised naive CD4+ T cells from blood. The DNA of the CDR3 is TGCGCCAGCAGCTTGGAGGAGACTGAAGCTTTCTTT. This gives the protein CASSLEETEAFF.